This T cell receptor beta chain was sequenced in a study of chemoradiotherapy in HPV16-positive cancers. Turning to the study itself: A couple of HPV16-positive patients' cells yielded candidate HPV-specific clones and common motifs. Study results and limitations: Non-HPV-specific T cells did not expand in tumors during treatment, whereas candidate HPV-specific clones and E7-related motifs did. Functional assays defining HPV-specific T cells used only two HPV16-positive patients.

CDR1 and CDR2 from the germline V gene are SEHNR and FQNEAQ (reference sequence). Trimming stripped 5 bases from V and 14 bases from J, with 19 bases between. This CDR3 comprises 14 residues. Sequenced by immunoSEQ multiplex PCR; TCRdb stores in-frame clones only, minus some. The sample records some 12,000 clones, about 81% being singletons. As regards this clone: As yet, its antigen is unknown.

The chain recombines TRBV7-9 with TRBJ1-6; weak D call: TRBD1 (5 bases). The receptor was derived from a human donor with HPV-associated anogenital cancer. Sampling was conducted from a patient who underwent chemoradiotherapy. The DNA of the CDR3 is TGTGCCAGCAGCCCACTCAACTCCGAAGGGGCCCTCCACTTT. It translates to CASSPLNSEGALHF.